The entry below gives a single T cell receptor (beta chain) sequence along with its context. The data stem from a study of blood T cell repertoires in COVID-19. TCRdb's table, derived via immunoSEQ multiplex PCR, lists solely in-frame clones and lacks some. The sample gives approximately 210,000 clones, 80% to 85% of which show up once; 8% to 9.5% is in the top ten. The germline V gene has CDR1 LGHDT and CDR2 YNNKEL (reference sequence). The junction had 5 bases not matched to a gene; V was cut back by 0 bases and J by 4 bases. The CDR3 extends over 15 amino acids. The cohort comprised adults aged about 18 to 100 years residing in approximately 25 US areas.

Material for sequencing was PBMCs or T cells enriched from blood (not recorded which). The chain uses TRBV3-1 (or the pseudogene TRBV3-2) and TRBJ1-2; 7 bases agree with TRBD1. This sequence was found in a woman aged 45-65 years with acute COVID-19. The CDR3 nucleotides read TGTGCCAGCAGCCAAGAAGAAGGGGGCGTCTATGGCTACACCTTC. Translation: CASSQEEGGVYGYTF.